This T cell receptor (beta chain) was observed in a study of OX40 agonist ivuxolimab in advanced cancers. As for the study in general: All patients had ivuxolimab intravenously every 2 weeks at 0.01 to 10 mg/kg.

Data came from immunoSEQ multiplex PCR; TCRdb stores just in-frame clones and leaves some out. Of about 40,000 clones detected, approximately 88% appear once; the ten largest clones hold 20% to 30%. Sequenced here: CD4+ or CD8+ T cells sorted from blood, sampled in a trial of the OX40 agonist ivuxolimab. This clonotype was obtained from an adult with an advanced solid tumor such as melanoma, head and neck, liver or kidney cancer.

CDR3 residues: CASSSSFGRAYEQYF. The CDR3 DNA reads as TGTGCCAGCAGTTCTTCTTTCGGGAGGGCCTACGAGCAGTACTTC. The J gene is TRBJ2-7, the V gene TRBV27; 8 positions match TRBD2. Germline V gene data show CDR1 as MNHEY and CDR2 as SMNVEV (reference sequence). The J segment lost 2 bases and the V segment lost 4 bases, leaving 7 bases of the junction unmatched. The CDR3 is 15 amino acids.